The present T cell receptor (beta chain) was sequenced within a study of blood T cell repertoires in COVID-19. Study background: Some COVID-19 samples were acute and others convalescent; all came from the United States, Italy and Spain. Nucleic acid was either cDNA or gDNA, and it came from T cells, B-cell-depleted T cells, or PBMCs.

This CDR3 is built from 16 residues. The V end was cut by 5 bases, the J end by 5 bases, with 19 bases between. Germline V lookup: CDR1 LNHDA, CDR2 SQIVND (reference sequence). Ages ranged from 18 to 89 years, with residence in fewer than 25 US areas. This clone was observed a handful of times. Original processing methods: Estimation of nucleated cell counts relied on the amplification of reference gene primers. Generated by immunoSEQ multiplex PCR, the TCRdb table keeps only in-frame clones and is missing some. Clone size and V and J calls were adopted from that table, with D and trimming inferred from the DNA. The data show 95,000 to 150,000 clones, with roughly 89% seen just once and under 5% held by the top ten.

This chain uses TRBV19 with TRBJ1-5; tentatively, D is TRBD1 (6 bases). The TCR sequence derives from a woman aged 25 to 39 who had recovered from COVID-19. Material: PBMCs or T cells enriched from blood (not recorded which). The CDR3 sequence: CASSSYRQVGDQPQHF. The CDR3, as DNA: TGTGCCAGTAGTTCCTACCGACAGGTTGGGGATCAGCCCCAGCATTTT.